This T cell receptor beta chain was found in a study of blood T cells in healthy people across ages. A J-beta primer mix and a sample-barcoded 5' primer were used in a second PCR of about 7 to 12 cycles. TCRdb independently ran MiXCR on the 5' RACE reads; one entry per CDR3 protein. The table includes under 1 million distinct CDR3 sequences, around 42% detected once. Trimming stripped 4 bases from V and 2 bases from J, with 10 bases between. This CDR3 region has 13 residues. The germline gives CDR1 SGHRS, CDR2 YFSETQ. Total RNA extracted from each sample amounted to at least 5.5 micrograms. The sample taken for sequencing was blood. This TCR came from a man between 60 and 75 years old in good health. The chain carries TRBV5-1 and TRBJ2-7; D gene ambiguous. CDR3 sequence (DNA): TGCGCCAGCAGCCTAAGGACCACCTACGAGCAGTACTTC. Translation gives CASSLRTTYEQYF. The complete variable domain, with remaining parts taken from reference TRBV5-1 and TRBJ2-7, reads KAGVTQTPRYLIKTRGQQVTLSCSPISGHRSVSWYQQTPGQGLQFLFEYFSETQRNKGNFPGRFSGRQFSNSRSEMNVSTLELGDSALYLCASSLRTTYEQYFGPGTRLTVT.